This T cell receptor (beta chain) was retrieved from a study of Ad26.COV2.S vaccination and SARS-CoV-2 variants. On the study more broadly: Ad26.COV2.S arm of COV1001 included the donor. General observations from the study: Participants given vaccine showed non-spike TCR breadth similar to that of placebo recipients. Possible underestimation of total T cell responses by the TCR breadth and depth analyses was noted.

The CDR3 is 15 amino acids. Per the germline V gene, CDR1 is SGHNT and CDR2 is YENEEA. Trimming took off 1 base at V and 0 bases at J, with 8 bases between the two ends. Concerning this clone itself: The antigen is not known.

The method was immunoSEQ multiplex PCR; TCRdb's version includes in-frame clones alone and lacks a portion of them. The sample includes under 600,000 clones, 80% to 90% of them seen just once. Sample treatment: around 19 received Ad26.COV2.S at low or high dose, single or two shots; about 5 received placebo; per-sample allocation not given. Repertoires come from day 63 after the first vaccine or placebo injection. The material was peripheral blood, obtained in a trial of Ad26.COV2.S vaccine versus placebo. The gene calls are TRBV11-3 and TRBJ2-3; D could derive from TRBD1 or TRBD2 (6 bases each). The clonotype was recovered from a person between 18 and 60 years old who received the Ad26.COV2.S COVID-19 vaccine or a placebo. The CDR3 DNA reads as TGTGCCAGCAGCTTAGGGGGGGCTAGCACAGATACGCAGTATTTT. Protein: CASSLGGASTDTQYF.